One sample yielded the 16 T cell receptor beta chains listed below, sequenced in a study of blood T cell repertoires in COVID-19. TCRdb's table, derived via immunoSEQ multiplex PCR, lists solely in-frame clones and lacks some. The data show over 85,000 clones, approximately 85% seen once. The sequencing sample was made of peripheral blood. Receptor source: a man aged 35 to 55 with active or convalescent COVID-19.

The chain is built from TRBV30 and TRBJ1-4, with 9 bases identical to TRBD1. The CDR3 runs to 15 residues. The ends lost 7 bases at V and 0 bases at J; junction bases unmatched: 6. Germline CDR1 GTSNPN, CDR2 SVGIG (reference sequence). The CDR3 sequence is CASGGTGTTNEKLFF. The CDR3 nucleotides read TGTGCCTCGGGGGGGACAGGGACAACTAATGAAAAACTGTTTTTT.

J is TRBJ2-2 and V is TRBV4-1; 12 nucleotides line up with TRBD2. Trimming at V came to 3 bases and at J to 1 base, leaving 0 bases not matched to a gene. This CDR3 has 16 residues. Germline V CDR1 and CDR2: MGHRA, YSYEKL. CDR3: CASSQGLAGNTGELFF. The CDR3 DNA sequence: TGCGCCAGCAGCCAGGGACTAGCGGGGAACACCGGGGAGCTGTTTTTT.

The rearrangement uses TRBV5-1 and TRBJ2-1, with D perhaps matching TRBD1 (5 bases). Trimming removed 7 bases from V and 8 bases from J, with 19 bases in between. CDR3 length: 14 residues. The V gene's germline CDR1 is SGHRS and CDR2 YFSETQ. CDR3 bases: TGCGCCAGCGACTTCTCAGGGTCTAGGGATGAGCAGTTCTTC. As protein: CASDFSGSRDEQFF.

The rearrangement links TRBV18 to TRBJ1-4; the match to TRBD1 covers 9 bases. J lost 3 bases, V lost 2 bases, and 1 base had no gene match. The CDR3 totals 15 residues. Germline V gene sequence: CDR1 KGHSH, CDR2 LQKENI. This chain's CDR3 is CASSPRTGANEKLFF. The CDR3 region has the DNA TGTGCCAGCTCACCAAGGACAGGGGCTAATGAAAAACTGTTTTTT.

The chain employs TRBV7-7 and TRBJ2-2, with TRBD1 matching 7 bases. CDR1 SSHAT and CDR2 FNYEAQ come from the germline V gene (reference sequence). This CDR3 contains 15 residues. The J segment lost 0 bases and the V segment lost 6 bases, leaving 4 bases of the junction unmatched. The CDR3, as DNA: TGTGCCAGCAGTCGACAGGGAGCGAACACCGGGGAGCTGTTTTTT. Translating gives CASSRQGANTGELFF.

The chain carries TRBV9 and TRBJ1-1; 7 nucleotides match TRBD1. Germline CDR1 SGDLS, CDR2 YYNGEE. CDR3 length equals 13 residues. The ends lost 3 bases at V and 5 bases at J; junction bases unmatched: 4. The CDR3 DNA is TGTGCCAGCAGCGGGACAGGAAGTACTGAAGCTTTCTTT. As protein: CASSGTGSTEAFF.

As DNA, the CDR3 is TGTGCCTGGGACAGGGCAGGCTACACCTTC. Translation: CAWDRAGYTF. The chain combines TRBV30 with TRBJ1-2; TRBD1 matches at 7 bases. This CDR3 comprises 10 residues. V lost 5 bases to trimming and J lost 8 bases; unmatched junction nucleotides: 2. The V gene's germline CDR1 is GTSNPN and CDR2 SVGIG (reference sequence).

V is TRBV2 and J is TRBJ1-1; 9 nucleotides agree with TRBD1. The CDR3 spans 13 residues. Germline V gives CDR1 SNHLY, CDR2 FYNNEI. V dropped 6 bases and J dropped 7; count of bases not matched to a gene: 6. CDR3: CASRGGQGLEAFF. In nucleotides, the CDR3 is TGTGCCAGCAGGGGGGGACAGGGCCTTGAAGCTTTCTTT.

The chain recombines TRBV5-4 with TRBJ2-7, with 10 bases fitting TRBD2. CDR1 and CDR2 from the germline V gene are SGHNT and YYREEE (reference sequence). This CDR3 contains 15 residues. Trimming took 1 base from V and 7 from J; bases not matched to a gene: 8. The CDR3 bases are TGTGCCAGCAGCTTGCGCACTAGCGGGGTGGGAGAGCAGTACTTC. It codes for CASSLRTSGVGEQYF.

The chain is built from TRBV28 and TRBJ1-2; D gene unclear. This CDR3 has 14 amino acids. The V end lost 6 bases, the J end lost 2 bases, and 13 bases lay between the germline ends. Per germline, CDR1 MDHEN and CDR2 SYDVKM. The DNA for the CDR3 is TGTGCCAGCAGGCGTCCCTCCGAAAACTATGGCTACACCTTC. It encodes CASRRPSENYGYTF.

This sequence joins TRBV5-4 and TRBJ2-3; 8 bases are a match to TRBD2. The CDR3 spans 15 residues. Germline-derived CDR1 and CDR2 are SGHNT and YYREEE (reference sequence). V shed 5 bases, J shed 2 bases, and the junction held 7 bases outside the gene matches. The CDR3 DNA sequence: TGTGCCAGCAGAAAAGCGGGGGCTCTCACAGATACGCAGTATTTT. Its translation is CASRKAGALTDTQYF.

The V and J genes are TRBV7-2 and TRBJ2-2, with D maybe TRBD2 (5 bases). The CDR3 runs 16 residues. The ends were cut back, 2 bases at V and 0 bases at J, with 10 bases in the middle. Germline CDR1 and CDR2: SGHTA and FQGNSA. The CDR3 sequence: CASSLPAATNTGELFF. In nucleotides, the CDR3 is TGTGCCAGCAGCTTACCAGCGGCCACGAACACCGGGGAGCTGTTTTTT.

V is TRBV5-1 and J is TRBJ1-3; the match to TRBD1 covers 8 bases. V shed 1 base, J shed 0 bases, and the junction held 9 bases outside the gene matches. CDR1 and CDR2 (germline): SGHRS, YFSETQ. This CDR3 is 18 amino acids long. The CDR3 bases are TGCGCCAGCAGCTTGACCGGACAGGGAATCCTCTCTGGAAACACCATATATTTT. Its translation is CASSLTGQGILSGNTIYF. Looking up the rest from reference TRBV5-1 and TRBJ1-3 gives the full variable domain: KAGVTQTPRYLIKTRGQQVTLSCSPISGHRSVSWYQQTPGQGLQFLFEYFSETQRNKGNFPGRFSGRQFSNSRSEMNVSTLELGDSALYLCASSLTGQGILSGNTIYFGEGSWLTVV.

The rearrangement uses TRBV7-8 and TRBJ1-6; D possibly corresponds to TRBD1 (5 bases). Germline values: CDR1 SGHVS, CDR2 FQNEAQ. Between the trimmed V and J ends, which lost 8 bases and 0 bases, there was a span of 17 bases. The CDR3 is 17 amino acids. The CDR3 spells CASQDSTLSSYNSPLHF. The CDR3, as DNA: TGTGCCAGCCAAGACAGTACATTGAGCTCCTATAATTCACCCCTCCACTTT.

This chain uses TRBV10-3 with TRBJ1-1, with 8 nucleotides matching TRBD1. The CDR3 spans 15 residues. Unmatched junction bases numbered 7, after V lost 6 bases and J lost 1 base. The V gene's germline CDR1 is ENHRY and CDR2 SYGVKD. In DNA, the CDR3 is TGTGCCATCAGCGGGCCCCAGGGGGCGAACACTGAAGCTTTCTTT. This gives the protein CAISGPQGANTEAFF.

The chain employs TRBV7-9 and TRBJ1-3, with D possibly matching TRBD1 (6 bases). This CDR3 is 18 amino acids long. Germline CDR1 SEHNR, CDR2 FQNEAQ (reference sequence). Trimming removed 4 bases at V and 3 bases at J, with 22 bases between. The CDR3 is CASSSVQGGGSIGNTIYF. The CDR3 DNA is TGTGCCAGCAGCTCAGTACAGGGAGGGGGAAGTATTGGAAACACCATATATTTT.